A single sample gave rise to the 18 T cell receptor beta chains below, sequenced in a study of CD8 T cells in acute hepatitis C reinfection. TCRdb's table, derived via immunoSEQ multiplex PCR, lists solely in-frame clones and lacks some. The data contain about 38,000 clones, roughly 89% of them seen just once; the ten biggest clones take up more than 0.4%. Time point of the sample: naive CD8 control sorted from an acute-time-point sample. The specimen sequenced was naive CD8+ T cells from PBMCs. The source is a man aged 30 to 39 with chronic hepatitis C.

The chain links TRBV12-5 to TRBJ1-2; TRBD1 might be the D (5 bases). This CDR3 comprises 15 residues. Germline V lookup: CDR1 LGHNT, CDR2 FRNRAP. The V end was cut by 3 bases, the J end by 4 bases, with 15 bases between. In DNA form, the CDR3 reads TGTGCTAGTGGTTTCCCCTCTCTAGGGACCTATGGCTACACCTTC. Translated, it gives CASGFPSLGTYGYTF.

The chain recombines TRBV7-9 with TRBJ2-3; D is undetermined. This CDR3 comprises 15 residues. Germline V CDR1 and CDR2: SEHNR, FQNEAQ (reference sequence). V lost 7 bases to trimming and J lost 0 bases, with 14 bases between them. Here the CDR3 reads CASTSNAASTDTQYF. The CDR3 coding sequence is TGTGCCAGCACCTCAAATGCAGCTAGCACAGATACGCAGTATTTT.

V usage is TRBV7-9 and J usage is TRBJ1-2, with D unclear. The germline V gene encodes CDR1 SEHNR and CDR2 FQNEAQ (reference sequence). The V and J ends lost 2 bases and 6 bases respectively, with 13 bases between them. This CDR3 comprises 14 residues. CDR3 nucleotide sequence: TGTGCCAGCAGCTTACACGGAGATTTAAATGGCTACACCTTC. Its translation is CASSLHGDLNGYTF.

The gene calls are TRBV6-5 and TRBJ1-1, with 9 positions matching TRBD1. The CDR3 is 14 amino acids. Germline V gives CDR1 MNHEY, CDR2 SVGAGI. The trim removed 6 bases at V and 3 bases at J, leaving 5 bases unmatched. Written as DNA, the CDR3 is TGTGCCAGCAGGACCGGGACAGGGTACACTGAAGCTTTCTTT. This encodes CASRTGTGYTEAFF.

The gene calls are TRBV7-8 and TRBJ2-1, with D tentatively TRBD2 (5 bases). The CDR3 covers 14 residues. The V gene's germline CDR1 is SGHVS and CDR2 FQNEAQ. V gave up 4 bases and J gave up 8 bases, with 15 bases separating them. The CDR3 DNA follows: TGTGCCAGCAGCTCAATCCCGAGAGCGGATGAGCAGTTCTTC. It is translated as CASSSIPRADEQFF.

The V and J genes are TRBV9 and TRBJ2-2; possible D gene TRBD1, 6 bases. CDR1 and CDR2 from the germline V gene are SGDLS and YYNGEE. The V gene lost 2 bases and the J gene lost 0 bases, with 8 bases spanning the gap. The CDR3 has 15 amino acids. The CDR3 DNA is TGTGCCAGCAGCGTTGGGACAACGAACACCGGGGAGCTGTTTTTT. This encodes CASSVGTTNTGELFF. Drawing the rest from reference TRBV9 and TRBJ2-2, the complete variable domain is DSGVTQTPKHLITATGQRVTLRCSPRSGDLSVYWYQQSLDQGLQFLIQYYNGEERAKGNILERFSAQQFPDLHSELNLSSLELGDSALYFCASSVGTTNTGELFFGEGSRLTVL.

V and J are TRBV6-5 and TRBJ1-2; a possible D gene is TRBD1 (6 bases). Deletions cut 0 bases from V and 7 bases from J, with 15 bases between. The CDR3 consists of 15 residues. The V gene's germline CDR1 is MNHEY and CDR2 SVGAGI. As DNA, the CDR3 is TGTGCCAGCAGTTACTCAGAGGGGGGAACTGGTGGCTACACCTTC. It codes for CASSYSEGGTGGYTF.

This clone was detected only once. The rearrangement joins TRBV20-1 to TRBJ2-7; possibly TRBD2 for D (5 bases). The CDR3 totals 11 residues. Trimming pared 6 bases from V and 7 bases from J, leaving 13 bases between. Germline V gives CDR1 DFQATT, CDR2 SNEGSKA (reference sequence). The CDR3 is CSAEDLLEQYF. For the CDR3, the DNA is TGCAGTGCGGAGGATCTACTGGAGCAGTACTTC.

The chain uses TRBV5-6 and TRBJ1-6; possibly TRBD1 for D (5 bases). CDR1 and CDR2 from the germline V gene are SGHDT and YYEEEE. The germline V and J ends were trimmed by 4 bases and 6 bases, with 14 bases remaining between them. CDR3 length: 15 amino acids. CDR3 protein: CASSLGGASNSPLHF. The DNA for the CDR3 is TGTGCCAGCAGCCTGGGGGGAGCGTCTAATTCACCCCTCCACTTT. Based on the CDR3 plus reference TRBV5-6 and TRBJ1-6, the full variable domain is DAGVTQSPTHLIKTRGQQVTLRCSPKSGHDTVSWYQQALGQGPQFIFQYYEEEERQRGNFPDRFSGHQFPNYSSELNVNALLLGDSALYLCASSLGGASNSPLHFGNGTRLTVT.

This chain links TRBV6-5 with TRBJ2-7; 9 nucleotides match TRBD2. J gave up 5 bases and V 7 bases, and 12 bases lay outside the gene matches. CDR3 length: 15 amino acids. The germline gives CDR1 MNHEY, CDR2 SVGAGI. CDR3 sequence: CASTTRAGGSDEQYF. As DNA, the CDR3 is TGTGCCAGCACCACACGGGCGGGAGGGAGCGACGAGCAGTACTTC.

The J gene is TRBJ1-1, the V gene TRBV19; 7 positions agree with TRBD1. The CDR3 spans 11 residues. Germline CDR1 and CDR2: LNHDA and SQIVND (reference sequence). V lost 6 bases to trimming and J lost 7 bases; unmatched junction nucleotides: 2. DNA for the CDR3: TGTGCCAGTAGCACAGGGGTTGAAGCTTTCTTT. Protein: CASSTGVEAFF. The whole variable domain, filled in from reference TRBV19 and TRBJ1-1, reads DGGITQSPKYLFRKEGQNVTLSCEQNLNHDAMYWYRQDPGQGLRLIYYSQIVNDFQKGDIAEGYSVSREKKESFPLTVTSAQKNPTAFYLCASSTGVEAFFGQGTRLTVV.

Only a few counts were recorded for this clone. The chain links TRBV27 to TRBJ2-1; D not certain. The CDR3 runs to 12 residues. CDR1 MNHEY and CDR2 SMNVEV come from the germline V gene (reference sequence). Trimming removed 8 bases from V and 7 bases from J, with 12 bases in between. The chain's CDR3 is CASRGSRNEQFF. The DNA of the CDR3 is TGTGCCAGCCGAGGTTCCCGAAATGAGCAGTTCTTC.

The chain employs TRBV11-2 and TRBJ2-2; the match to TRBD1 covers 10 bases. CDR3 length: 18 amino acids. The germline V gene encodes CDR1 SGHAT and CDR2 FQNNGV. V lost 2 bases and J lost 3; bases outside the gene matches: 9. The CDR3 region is CASSLSPGQGKDTGELFF. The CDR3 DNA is TGTGCCAGCAGCTTATCCCCGGGACAGGGGAAGGACACCGGGGAGCTGTTTTTT.

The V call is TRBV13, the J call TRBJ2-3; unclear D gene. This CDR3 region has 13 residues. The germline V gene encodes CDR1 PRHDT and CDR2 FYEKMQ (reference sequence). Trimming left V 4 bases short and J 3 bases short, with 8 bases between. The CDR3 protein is CASSSTETDTQYF. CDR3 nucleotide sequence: TGTGCCAGCAGCTCCACCGAGACAGATACGCAGTATTTT.

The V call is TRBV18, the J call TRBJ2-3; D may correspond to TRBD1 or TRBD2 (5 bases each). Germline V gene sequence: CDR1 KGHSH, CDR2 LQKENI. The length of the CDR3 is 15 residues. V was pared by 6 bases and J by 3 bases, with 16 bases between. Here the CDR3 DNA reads TGTGCCAGCTCCACCCCCAGGGAGAGTACAGATACGCAGTATTTT. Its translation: CASSTPRESTDTQYF.

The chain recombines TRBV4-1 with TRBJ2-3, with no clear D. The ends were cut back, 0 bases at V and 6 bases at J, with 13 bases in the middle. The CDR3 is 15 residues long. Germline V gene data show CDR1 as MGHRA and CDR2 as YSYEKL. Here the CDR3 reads CASSQEDQVMDTQYF. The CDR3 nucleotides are TGCGCCAGCAGCCAAGAGGACCAGGTGATGGATACGCAGTATTTT.

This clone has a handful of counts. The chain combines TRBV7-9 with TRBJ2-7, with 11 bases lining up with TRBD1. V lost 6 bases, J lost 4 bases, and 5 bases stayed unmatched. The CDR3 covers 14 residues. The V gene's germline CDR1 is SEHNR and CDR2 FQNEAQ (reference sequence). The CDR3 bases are TGTGCCAGCAGTCCCGGGACAGGGGGATACGAGCAGTACTTC. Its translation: CASSPGTGGYEQYF.

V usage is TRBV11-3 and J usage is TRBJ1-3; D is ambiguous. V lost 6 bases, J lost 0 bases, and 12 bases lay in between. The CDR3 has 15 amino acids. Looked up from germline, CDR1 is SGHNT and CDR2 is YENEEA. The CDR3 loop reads CASSLNGNSGNTIYF. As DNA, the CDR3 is TGTGCCAGCAGTCTTAATGGCAACTCTGGAAACACCATATATTTT.